This record covers a single T cell receptor beta chain. The authors' processing: The authors estimated nucleated cell counts from reference gene primer amplification. Data came from immunoSEQ multiplex PCR; TCRdb stores just in-frame clones and leaves some out. The V and J calls and clone size are taken from that table; D and trimming were inferred from the DNA. The table records about 150,000 clones, around 85% of them present only once. The data were taken from a study of blood T cell repertoires in COVID-19. Looking at the study overall: Specimens from acute and convalescent COVID-19 originated in the United States, Italy and Spain. The analysed material was cDNA or gDNA that came from T cells, B-cell-depleted T cells, or PBMCs.

The germline V gene encodes CDR1 MGHRA and CDR2 YSYEKL. CDR3 length: 16 residues. The junction had 11 bases not matched to a gene; V was cut back by 3 bases and J by 6 bases. This chain connects TRBV4-1 to TRBJ2-3, with 8 bases that match TRBD1. This receptor was obtained from a woman in her sixties or seventies with acute or convalescent COVID-19. The specimen was peripheral blood. The CDR3 region has the DNA TGCGCCAGCAGCCAGAGAGGGCAGGGGGCTCTGGATACGCAGTATTTT. Translation: CASSQRGQGALDTQYF.